The rows below give T cell receptor beta chains drawn from one sample of a study of siplizumab effects on memory and regulatory T cells. Antigen specificity for these receptors is unknown. Libraries were prepared by immunoSEQ multiplex PCR; TCRdb keeps only in-frame clonotypes and omits some of them. The sample lists about 9,600 clones, about 46% occurring once. Sequencing input: CFSE-low (dividing) CD8+ T cells sorted from an allogeneic mixed lymphocyte reaction. The receptor source for this set is a human donor in good health; the cells came from an allogeneic mixed lymphocyte reaction. CDR3s include the opening cysteine and the closing phenylalanine or tryptophan. The order of the fields is J gene, V gene, CDR3 protein.

>TRBJ2-1|TRBV4-3
CASSQDLGGNEQFF
>TRBJ2-6|TRBV27
CASRAHSGANVLTF
>TRBJ2-5|TRBV18
CASGGIAQETQYF
>TRBJ1-2|TRBV6-5
CASSTGSGGYGYTF
>TRBJ2-7|TRBV5-1
CASSSTGNWDEQYF
>TRBJ2-2|TRBV29-1
CSVAGGSTGELFF
>TRBJ2-3|TRBV9
CASSSLAGASGTDTQYF
>TRBJ1-5|TRBV6-5
CASSYGQGGQPQHF
>TRBJ2-3|TRBV7-3
CASSHGGPDTQYF
>TRBJ2-1|TRBV28
CASSPGGSSYNEQFF
>TRBJ1-5|TRBV15
CATSRLETGGGQPQHF
>TRBJ2-7|TRBV27
CASMVSKGSYEQYF
>TRBJ2-3|TRBV9
CASSAGWGSASTDTQYF
>TRBJ1-1|TRBV7-9
CASSPVDRGGEAFF
>TRBJ2-7|TRBV19
CASSIASGGPSSYEQYF
>TRBJ1-5|TRBV19
CASSIPPINQPQHF
>TRBJ2-5|TRBV27
CASSPLTSGGPNQETQYF
>TRBJ2-7|TRBV4-1
CASSPLAGGNYEQYF
>TRBJ2-5|TRBV19
CASSSRLGETQYF
>TRBJ2-1|TRBV19
CASSIGSGGYYNEQFF
>TRBJ1-5|TRBV11-2
CASSSPRGSNQPQHF
>TRBJ1-1|TRBV7-6
CASSLGYAEAFF
>TRBJ2-1|TRBV11-2
CASSLNPYGQPYNEQFF
>TRBJ1-1|TRBV27
CASSWTDPTNTEAFF
>TRBJ2-5|TRBV4-1
CASSQEETQYF
>TRBJ2-7|TRBV6-5
CASSSNYEQYF
>TRBJ2-5|TRBV11-2
CASSHRQEETQYF
>TRBJ2-7|TRBV27
CASSLRGGREQYF
>TRBJ1-2|TRBV6-5
CASSTMTNYGYTF
>TRBJ2-7|TRBV4-3
CASSLVRDSSYEQYF
>TRBJ1-1|TRBV4-1
CASSLTPTGYSTEAFF
>TRBJ2-7|TRBV19
CASSIASGGPVAYEQYF
>TRBJ1-6|TRBV7-3
CASSLDPSYNSPLHF
>TRBJ2-1|TRBV6-5
CASSYPSYNEQFF
>TRBJ1-1|TRBV4-1
CASSQDSPMNTEAFF